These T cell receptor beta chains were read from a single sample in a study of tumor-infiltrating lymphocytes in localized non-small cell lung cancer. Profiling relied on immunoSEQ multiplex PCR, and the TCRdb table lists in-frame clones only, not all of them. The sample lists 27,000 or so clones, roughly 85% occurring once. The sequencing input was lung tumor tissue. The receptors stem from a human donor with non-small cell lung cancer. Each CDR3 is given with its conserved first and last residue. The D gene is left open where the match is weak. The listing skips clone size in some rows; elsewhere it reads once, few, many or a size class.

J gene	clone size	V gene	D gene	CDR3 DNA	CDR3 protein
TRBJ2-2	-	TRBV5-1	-	TGCGCCAGCAGCTTAGGGACGTCGAACACCGGGGAGCTGTTTTTT	CASSLGTSNTGELFF
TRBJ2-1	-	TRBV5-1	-	TGCGCCAGCAGGTTGGACAGCACCAATGAGCAGTTCTTC	CASRLDSTNEQFF
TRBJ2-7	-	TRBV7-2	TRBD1	TGTGCCAGCAGCCAAGGACAGGGGGTCTACGAGCAGTACTTC	CASSQGQGVYEQYF
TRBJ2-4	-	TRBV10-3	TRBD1	TGTGCCATCAGTGATTTCCAGGGGGCCGGGGCCAAAAACATTCAGTACTTC	CAISDFQGAGAKNIQYF
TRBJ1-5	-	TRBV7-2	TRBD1	TGTGCCAGCAGCTTAGCTCCCGGTCCTGGGACAGGGGGGGGTCAGCCCCAGCATTTT	CASSLAPGPGTGGGQPQHF
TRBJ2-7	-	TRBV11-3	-	TGTGCCAGCAGCTTAACAGGGAATCGGGAGCAGTACTTC	CASSLTGNREQYF
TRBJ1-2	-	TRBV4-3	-	TGCGCCAGCAGCCAAGGAGCGCGGGGGGACACCTTAGGCTACACCTTC	CASSQGARGDTLGYTF
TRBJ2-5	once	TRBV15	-	TGTGCCACCAGCAGAGGCAACCAAGAGACCCAGTACTTC	CATSRGNQETQYF
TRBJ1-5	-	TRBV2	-	TGTGCCAGCAGATGGGACCTGGGTTGGCCCCAGCATTTT	CASRWDLGWPQHF
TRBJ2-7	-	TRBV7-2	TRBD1	TGTGCCAGCAGCGACAGACAGGGGGCGCCATACGAGCAGTACTTC	CASSDRQGAPYEQYF
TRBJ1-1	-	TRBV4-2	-	TGTGCCAGCAGCCAAGCTTGGGAGAACACTGAAGCTTTCTTT	CASSQAWENTEAFF
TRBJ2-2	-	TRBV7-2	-	TGTGCCAGCAGCCCCGGACTGTACACCGGGGAGCTGTTTTTT	CASSPGLYTGELFF
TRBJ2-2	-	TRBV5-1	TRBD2	TGCGCCAGCAGCTTGAGTAGCGGGGGGGCCGTCGGGGAGCTGTTTTTT	CASSLSSGGAVGELFF
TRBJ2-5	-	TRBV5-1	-	TGCGCCAGCAGCCGCACTCGGGAAGAGACCCAGTACTTC	CASSRTREETQYF